The T cell receptor beta chain under discussion was sequenced for a study of blood T cells in healthy people across ages. Overall study results and limits: The study could not conclusively compare naive and antigen-experienced cells, given its unsorted PBMCs. Among long-lived donors, naive CD4+ cells were more numerous and diversity higher than in aged donors.

Germline V CDR1 and CDR2: LGHDT, YNNKEL (reference sequence). V was clipped by 1 base and J by 0 bases; unmatched bases: 11. CDR3 size: 18 residues. This clonotype was observed once. The antigen is not known. Primers used in a second PCR of about 7 to 12 cycles were a sample-barcoded 5' primer and a J-beta primer mix. The template-switch adaptor was a 5' adaptor with 12 random nucleotides. It tagged each cDNA molecule. TCRdb reprocessed the 5' RACE reads via MiXCR and lists one record per CDR3 protein. The data contain roughly 2 million distinct CDR3 sequences, roughly 52% of them singletons. Each donor had around 9.2 milliliters of peripheral blood drawn.

The sequenced material came from blood. The chain combines TRBV3-1 with TRBJ1-2; 7 nucleotides match TRBD1. The TCR comes from a woman aged 35 to 49 in good health. CDR3 amino acids: CASSQGTSRGATNYGYTF. The CDR3 DNA is TGTGCCAGCAGCCAAGGGACTAGCAGGGGGGCAACTAACTATGGCTACACCTTC.